What follows describes a single TCR beta chain. This specimen belongs to a study of control samples from healthy donors and cancer patients. This CDR3 has 13 residues. Trimming left V 1 base short and J 8 bases short, with 8 bases between. Assay used: immunoSEQ multiplex PCR; TCRdb lists only in-frame clones, some missing. The sample contains 130,000 or so clones, 70% to 90% of which appear only once. The chain combines TRBV12-3 or TRBV12-4 with TRBJ1-4, with D perhaps TRBD1 (5 bases). Sequences were obtained from blood. The TCR comes from a man in his fifties or sixties in good health. CDR3 bases: TGTGCCAGCAGTTTAGGCACAGGCGAAAAACTGTTTTTT. Its translation is CASSLGTGEKLFF.